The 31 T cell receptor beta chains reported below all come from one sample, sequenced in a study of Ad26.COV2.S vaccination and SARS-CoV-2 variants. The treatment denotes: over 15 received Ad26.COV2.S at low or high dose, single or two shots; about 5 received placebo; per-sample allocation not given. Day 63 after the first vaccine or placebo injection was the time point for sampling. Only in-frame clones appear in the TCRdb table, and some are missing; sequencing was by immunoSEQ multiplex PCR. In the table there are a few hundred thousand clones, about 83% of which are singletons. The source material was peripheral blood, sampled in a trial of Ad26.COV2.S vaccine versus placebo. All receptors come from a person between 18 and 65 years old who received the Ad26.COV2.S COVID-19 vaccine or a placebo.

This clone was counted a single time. This CDR3 reads CASSQLLAGGRYNEQFF. In DNA, the CDR3 is TGCGCCAGCAGCCAACTACTAGCGGGGGGGCGCTACAATGAGCAGTTCTTC. The genes are TRBV4-1 and TRBJ2-1, with 13 bases matching TRBD2. The CDR3 length is 17 residues. Germline CDR1 is MGHRA and CDR2 is YSYEKL. Trimming took 2 bases from V and 3 from J; bases not matched to a gene: 4.

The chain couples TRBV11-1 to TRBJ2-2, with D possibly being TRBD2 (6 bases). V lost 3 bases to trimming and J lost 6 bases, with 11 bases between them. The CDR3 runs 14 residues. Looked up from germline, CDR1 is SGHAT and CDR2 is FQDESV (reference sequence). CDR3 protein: CASSLVTRPGELFF. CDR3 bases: TGTGCCAGCAGCTTGGTGACTAGACCCGGGGAGCTGTTTTTT.

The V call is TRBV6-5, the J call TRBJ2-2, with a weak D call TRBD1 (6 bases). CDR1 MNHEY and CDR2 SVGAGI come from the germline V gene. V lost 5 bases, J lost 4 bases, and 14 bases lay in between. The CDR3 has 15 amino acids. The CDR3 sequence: CASSPNGQPTGELFF. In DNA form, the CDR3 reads TGTGCCAGCAGTCCAAACGGACAGCCCACCGGGGAGCTGTTTTTT.

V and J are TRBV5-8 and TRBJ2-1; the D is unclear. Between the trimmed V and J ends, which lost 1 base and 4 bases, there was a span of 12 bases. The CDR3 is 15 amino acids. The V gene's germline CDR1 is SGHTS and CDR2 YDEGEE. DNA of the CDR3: TGTGCCAGCAGCTTGCCGGCCTACCCGTACAATGAGCAGTTCTTC. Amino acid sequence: CASSLPAYPYNEQFF.

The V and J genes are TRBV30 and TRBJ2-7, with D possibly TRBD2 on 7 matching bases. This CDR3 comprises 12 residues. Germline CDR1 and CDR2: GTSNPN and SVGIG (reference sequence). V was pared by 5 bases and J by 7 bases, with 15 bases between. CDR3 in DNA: TGTGCCTGGGGTCAACAGGGAGGGGAGCAGTACTTC. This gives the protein CAWGQQGGEQYF.

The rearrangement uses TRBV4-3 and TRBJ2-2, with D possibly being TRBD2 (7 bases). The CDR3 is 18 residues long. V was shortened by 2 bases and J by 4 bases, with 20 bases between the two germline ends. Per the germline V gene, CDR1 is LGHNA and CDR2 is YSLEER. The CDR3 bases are TGCGCCAGCAGCCAAATGGAAGGGGAGGGGGGAGCCACCGGGGAGCTGTTTTTT. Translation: CASSQMEGEGGATGELFF.

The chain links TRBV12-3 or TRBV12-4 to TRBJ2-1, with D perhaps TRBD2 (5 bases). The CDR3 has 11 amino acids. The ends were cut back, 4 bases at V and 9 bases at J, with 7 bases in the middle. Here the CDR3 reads CASSSGIEQFF. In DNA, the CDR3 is TGTGCCAGCAGTTCCGGGATTGAGCAGTTCTTC.

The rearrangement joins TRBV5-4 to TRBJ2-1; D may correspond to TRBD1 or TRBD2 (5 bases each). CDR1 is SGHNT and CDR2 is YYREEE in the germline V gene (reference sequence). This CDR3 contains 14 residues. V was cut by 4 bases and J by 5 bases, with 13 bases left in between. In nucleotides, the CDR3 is TGTGCCAGCAGCGCCCGGGACCGAGACAATGAGCAGTTCTTC. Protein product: CASSARDRDNEQFF.

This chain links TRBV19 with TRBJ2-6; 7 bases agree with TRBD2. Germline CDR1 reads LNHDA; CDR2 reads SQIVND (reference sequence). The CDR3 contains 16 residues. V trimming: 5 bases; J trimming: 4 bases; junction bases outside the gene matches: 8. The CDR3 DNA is TGTGCCAGTAGTTCGGGGGGAACTTCCGGGGCCAACGTCCTGACTTTC. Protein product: CASSSGGTSGANVLTF. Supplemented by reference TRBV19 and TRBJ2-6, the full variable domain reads DGGITQSPKYLFRKEGQNVTLSCEQNLNHDAMYWYRQDPGQGLRLIYYSQIVNDFQKGDIAEGYSVSREKKESFPLTVTSAQKNPTAFYLCASSSGGTSGANVLTFGAGSRLTVL.

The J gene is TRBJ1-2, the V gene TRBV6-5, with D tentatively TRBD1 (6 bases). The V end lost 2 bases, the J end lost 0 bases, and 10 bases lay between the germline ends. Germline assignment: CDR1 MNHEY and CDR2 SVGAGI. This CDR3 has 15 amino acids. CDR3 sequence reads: CASSYGGRANYGYTF. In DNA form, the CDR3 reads TGTGCCAGCAGTTACGGGGGCAGAGCTAACTATGGCTACACCTTC.

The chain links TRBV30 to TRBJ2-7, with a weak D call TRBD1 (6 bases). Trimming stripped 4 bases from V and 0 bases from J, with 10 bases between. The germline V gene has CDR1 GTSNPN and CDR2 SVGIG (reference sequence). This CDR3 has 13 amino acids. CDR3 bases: TGTGCCTGGATGAGACAGGACTCCTACGAGCAGTACGTC. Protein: CAWMRQDSYEQYV.

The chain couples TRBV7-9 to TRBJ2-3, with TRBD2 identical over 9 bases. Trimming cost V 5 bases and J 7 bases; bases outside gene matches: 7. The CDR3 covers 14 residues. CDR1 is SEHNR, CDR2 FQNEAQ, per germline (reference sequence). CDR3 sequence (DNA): TGTGCCAGCAGCCTTACTAGCGGGTGGAATACGCAGTATTTT. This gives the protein CASSLTSGWNTQYF.

This chain's CDR3 is CASSPLLTGPTEAFF. The CDR3 DNA reads as TGTGCCAGCAGCCCTCTTCTGACAGGCCCCACTGAAGCTTTCTTT. The rearrangement links TRBV11-2 to TRBJ1-1, with D possibly matching TRBD1 (6 bases). The CDR3 totals 15 residues. Germline V gives CDR1 SGHAT, CDR2 FQNNGV. V dropped 5 bases and J dropped 4 bases, with 17 bases sitting between them.

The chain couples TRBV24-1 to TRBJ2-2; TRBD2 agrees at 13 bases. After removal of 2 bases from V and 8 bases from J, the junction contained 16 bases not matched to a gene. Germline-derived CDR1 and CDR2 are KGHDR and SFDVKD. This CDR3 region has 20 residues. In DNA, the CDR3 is TGTGCCACCAGTGATTCCCGACTAGCGGGGGGCCCCTTTTTGGGAGGGGAGCTGTTTTTT. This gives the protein CATSDSRLAGGPFLGGELFF.

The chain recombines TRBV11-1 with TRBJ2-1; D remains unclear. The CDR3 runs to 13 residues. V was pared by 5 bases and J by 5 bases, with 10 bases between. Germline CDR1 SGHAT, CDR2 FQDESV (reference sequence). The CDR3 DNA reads TGTGCCAGCAGCCAGGCGGTCGACAATGAGCAGTTCTTC. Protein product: CASSQAVDNEQFF.

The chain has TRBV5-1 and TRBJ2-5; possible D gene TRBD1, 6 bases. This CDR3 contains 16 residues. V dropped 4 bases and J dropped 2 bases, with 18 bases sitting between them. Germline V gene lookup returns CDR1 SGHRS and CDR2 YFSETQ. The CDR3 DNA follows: TGCGCCAGCAGCCCGCATGGGCAGGGGCTACAAGAGACCCAGTACTTC. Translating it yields CASSPHGQGLQETQYF. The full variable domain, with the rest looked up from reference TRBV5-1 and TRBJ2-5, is KAGVTQTPRYLIKTRGQQVTLSCSPISGHRSVSWYQQTPGQGLQFLFEYFSETQRNKGNFPGRFSGRQFSNSRSEMNVSTLELGDSALYLCASSPHGQGLQETQYFGPGTRLLVL.

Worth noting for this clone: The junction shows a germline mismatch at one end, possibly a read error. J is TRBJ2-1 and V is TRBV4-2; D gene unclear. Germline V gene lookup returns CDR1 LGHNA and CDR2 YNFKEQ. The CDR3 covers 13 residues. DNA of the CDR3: TGTGCCAGCCGCCAAATTGCTGAGAATGAGCAGTTCTTC. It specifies CASRQIAENEQFF.

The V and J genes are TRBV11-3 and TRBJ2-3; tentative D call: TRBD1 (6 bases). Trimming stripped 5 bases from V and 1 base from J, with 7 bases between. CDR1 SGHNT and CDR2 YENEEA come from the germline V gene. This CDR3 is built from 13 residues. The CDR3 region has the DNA TGTGCCAGCAGCCACAGGGGCACAGATACGCAGTATTTT. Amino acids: CASSHRGTDTQYF.

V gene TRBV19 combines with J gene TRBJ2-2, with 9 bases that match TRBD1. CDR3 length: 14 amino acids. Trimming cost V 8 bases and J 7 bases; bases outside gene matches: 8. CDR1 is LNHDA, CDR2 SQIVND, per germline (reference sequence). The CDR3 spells CASARDRVDGELFF. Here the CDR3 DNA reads TGTGCCAGTGCCCGGGACAGGGTGGACGGGGAGCTGTTTTTT.

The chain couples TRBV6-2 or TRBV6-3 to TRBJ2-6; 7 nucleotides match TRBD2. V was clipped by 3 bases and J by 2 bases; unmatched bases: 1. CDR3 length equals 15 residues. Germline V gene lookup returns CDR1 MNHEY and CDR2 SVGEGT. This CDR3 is CASSYGGAGANVLTF. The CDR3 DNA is TGTGCCAGCAGTTATGGGGGGGCTGGGGCCAACGTCCTGACTTTC.

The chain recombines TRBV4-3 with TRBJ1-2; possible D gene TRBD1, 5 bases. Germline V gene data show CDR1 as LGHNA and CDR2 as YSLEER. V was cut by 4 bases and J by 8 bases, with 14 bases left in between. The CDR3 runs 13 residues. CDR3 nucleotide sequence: TGCGCCAGCAGCCCCCAGGTCCGGGGGGGCTACACCTTC. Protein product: CASSPQVRGGYTF.

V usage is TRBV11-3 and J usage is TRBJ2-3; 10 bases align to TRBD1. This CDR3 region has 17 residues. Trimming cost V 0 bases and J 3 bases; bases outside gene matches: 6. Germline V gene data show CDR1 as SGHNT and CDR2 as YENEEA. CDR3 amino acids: CASSLDLGTGETDTQYF. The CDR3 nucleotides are TGTGCCAGCAGCTTAGATTTAGGGACAGGGGAAACAGATACGCAGTATTTT.

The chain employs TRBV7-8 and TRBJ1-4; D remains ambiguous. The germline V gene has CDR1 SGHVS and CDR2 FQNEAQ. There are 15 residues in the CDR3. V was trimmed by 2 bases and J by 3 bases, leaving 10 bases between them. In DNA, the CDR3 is TGTGCCAGCAGCTTATGGGAGATGGCTAATGAAAAACTGTTTTTT. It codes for CASSLWEMANEKLFF.

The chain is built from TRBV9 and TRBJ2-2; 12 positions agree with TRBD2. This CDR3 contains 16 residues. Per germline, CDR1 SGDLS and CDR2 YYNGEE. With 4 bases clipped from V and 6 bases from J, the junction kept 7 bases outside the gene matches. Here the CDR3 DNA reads TGTGCCAGCAGCCGGGAGACTAGCGGGAGATCCGGGGAGCTGTTTTTT. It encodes CASSRETSGRSGELFF.

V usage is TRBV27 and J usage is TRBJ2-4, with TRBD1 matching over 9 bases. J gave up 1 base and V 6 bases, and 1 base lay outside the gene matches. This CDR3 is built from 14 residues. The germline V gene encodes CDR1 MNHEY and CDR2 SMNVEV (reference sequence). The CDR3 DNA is TGTGCCAGCAGACAGGGGGCTGCCAAAAACATTCAGTACTTC. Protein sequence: CASRQGAAKNIQYF.

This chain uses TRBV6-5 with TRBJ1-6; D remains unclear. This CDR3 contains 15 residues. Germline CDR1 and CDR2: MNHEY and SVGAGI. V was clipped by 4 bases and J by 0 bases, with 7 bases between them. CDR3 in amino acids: CASSFQSSYNSPLHF. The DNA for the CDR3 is TGTGCCAGCAGTTTCCAGAGCTCCTATAATTCACCCCTCCACTTT.

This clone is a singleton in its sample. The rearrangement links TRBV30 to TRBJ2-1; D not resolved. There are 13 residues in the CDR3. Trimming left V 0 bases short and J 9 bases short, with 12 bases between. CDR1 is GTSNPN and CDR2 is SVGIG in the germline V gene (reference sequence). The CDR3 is CAWSVLNGSEQFF. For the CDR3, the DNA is TGTGCCTGGAGTGTACTTAACGGGTCTGAGCAGTTCTTC.

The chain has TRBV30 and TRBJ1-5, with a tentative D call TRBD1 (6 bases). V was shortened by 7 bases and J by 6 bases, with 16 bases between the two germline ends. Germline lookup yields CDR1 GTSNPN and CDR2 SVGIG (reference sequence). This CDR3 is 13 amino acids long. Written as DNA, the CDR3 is TGTGCCTATGGTACAGGGAGTAGTCAGCCCCAGCATTTT. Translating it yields CAYGTGSSQPQHF.

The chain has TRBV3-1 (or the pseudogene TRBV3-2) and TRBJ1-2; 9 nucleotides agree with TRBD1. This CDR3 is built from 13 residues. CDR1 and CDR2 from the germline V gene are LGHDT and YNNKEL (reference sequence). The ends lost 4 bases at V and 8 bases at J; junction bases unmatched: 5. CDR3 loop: CASSLGTGLGYTF. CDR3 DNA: TGTGCCAGCAGCCTTGGGACAGGGCTCGGCTACACCTTC.

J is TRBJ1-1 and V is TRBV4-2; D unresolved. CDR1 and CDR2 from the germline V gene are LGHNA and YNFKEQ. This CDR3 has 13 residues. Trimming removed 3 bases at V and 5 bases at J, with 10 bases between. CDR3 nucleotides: TGTGCCAGCAGCCAGCGACGGGAGACTGAAGCTTTCTTT. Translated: CASSQRRETEAFF.

The CDR3: CASSVSTGIDTGELFF. The CDR3 region has the DNA TGTGCCAGCAGCGTATCGACAGGGATCGACACCGGGGAGCTGTTTTTT. This chain uses TRBV9 with TRBJ2-2, with 7 bases fitting TRBD1. This CDR3 spans 16 amino acids. Trimming took 1 base from V and 3 from J; bases not matched to a gene: 6. Germline V gives CDR1 SGDLS, CDR2 YYNGEE.